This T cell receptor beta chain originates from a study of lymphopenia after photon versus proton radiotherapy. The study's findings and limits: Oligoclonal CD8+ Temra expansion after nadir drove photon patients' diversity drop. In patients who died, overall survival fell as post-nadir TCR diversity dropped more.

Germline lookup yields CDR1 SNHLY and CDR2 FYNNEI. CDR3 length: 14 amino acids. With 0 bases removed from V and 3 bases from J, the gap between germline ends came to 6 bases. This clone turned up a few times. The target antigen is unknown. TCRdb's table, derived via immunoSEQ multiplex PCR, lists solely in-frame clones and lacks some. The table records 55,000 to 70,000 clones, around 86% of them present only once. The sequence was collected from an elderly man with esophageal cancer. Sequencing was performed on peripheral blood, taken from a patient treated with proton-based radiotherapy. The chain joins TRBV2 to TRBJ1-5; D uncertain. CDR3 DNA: TGTGCCAGCAGTGAAGCAAACATCAATCAGCCCCAGCATTTT. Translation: CASSEANINQPQHF.